This is a list of T cell receptor beta chains from one sample in a study of blood T cell repertoires in COVID-19. Measured with immunoSEQ multiplex PCR; TCRdb has only the in-frame clones, and not every one. The sample records 80,000 to 100,000 clones, 85% to 90% being singletons. Sample: peripheral blood. Receptor source: a human donor with active COVID-19. The donor label of this sample is uncertain. Both conserved end residues are part of each CDR3. The D gene is left open where the match is weak. Clone sizes are given selectively: once, few, many, or a class where the clone is expanded.

abundance | j_gene | v_gene | d_gene | len | CDR3aa | CDR3nt
once | TRBJ2-7 | TRBV27 | - | 13 | CASSFDRRYEQYF | TGTGCCAGCAGTTTTGATCGTCGGTACGAGCAGTACTTC
- | TRBJ1-6 | TRBV7-2 | TRBD1 | 16 | CASSFYRGGRDSPLHF | TGTGCCAGCAGCTTCTACAGGGGCGGGCGGGATTCACCCCTCCACTTT
- | TRBJ2-5 | TRBV3-1/TRBV3-2 | TRBD2 | 16 | CASSPRGGTHQETQYF | TGTGCCAGCAGCCCCCGGGGAGGGACTCACCAAGAGACCCAGTACTTC
- | TRBJ2-2 | TRBV6-1 | TRBD2 | 16 | CASSDPRGGLAGELFF | TGTGCCAGCAGTGACCCTCGGGGGGGCCTCGCCGGGGAGCTGTTTTTT
- | TRBJ1-5 | TRBV7-8 | - | 17 | CASTLLPEQGMNQPQHF | TGTGCCAGCACCCTGCTACCGGAACAGGGAATGAATCAGCCCCAGCATTTT
once | TRBJ2-7 | TRBV28 | - | 13 | CASSFTGPDEQYF | TGTGCCAGCAGTTTTACAGGTCCGGACGAGCAGTACTTC
- | TRBJ2-5 | TRBV7-9 | TRBD2 | 14 | CASSLAGGQETQYF | TGTGCCAGCAGCTTGGCGGGGGGCCAAGAGACCCAGTACTTC
- | TRBJ1-2 | TRBV19 | - | 15 | CASSIMLGGHYGYTF | TGTGCCAGTAGTATAATGCTCGGAGGGCACTATGGCTACACCTTC
- | TRBJ1-5 | TRBV28 | - | 16 | CASSSLSRGGNQPQHF | TGTGCCAGCAGCTCTCTCTCCCGGGGGGGCAATCAGCCCCAGCATTTT
- | TRBJ1-2 | TRBV7-2 | - | 12 | CASGGASNGYTF | TGTGCCAGCGGGGGCGCCTCTAACGGCTACACCTTC
- | TRBJ2-5 | TRBV30 | - | 13 | CALSASLGETQYF | TGTGCCTTGTCGGCTAGCTTAGGGGAGACCCAGTACTTC
- | TRBJ2-1 | TRBV9 | - | 12 | CASSVVFNEQFF | TGTGCCAGCAGCGTAGTATTCAATGAGCAGTTCTTC
- | TRBJ1-1 | TRBV12-5 | TRBD1 | 14 | CASGSSGGNTEAFF | TGTGCTAGTGGTTCTTCAGGGGGGAACACTGAAGCTTTCTTT
- | TRBJ1-4 | TRBV12-3/TRBV12-4 | TRBD1 | 13 | CASSLTGEEKLFF | TGTGCCAGCAGTCTTACAGGGGAGGAAAAACTGTTTTTT
few | TRBJ1-1 | TRBV7-2 | TRBD1 | 17 | CASSLEGGQVKNTEAFF | TGTGCCAGCAGCTTAGAGGGAGGACAGGTTAAGAACACTGAAGCTTTCTTT
- | TRBJ1-6 | TRBV18 | - | 16 | CASSRERSSYNSPLHF | TGTGCCAGCTCGCGCGAGAGGAGCTCCTATAATTCACCCCTCCACTTT
- | TRBJ2-7 | TRBV7-2 | - | 15 | CASSLMVEPTYEQYF | TGTGCCAGCAGCTTAATGGTGGAGCCCACCTACGAGCAGTACTTC
once | TRBJ2-5 | TRBV7-8 | TRBD1 | 15 | CASSREQGASETQYF | TGTGCCAGCAGCAGAGAACAGGGGGCATCAGAGACCCAGTACTTC
- | TRBJ1-6 | TRBV9 | - | 15 | CASSVGTAGNSPLHF | TGTGCCAGCAGCGTAGGGACAGCCGGAAATTCACCCCTCCACTTT
- | TRBJ2-3 | TRBV9 | TRBD2 | 16 | CASSEGLAGRRDTQYF | TGTGCCAGCAGCGAAGGACTAGCGGGCCGACGAGATACGCAGTATTTT
- | TRBJ1-2 | TRBV10-3 | - | 15 | CAISESKQSLYGYTF | TGTGCCATCAGTGAGTCGAAACAGAGCCTCTATGGCTACACCTTC
once | TRBJ2-3 | TRBV9 | - | 14 | CASSGGTGTDTQYF | TGTGCCAGCAGCGGCGGGACAGGCACAGATACGCAGTATTTT
- | TRBJ2-6 | TRBV10-3 | TRBD2 | 21 | CAISDLAGGPQGSSGANVLTF | TGTGCCATCAGTGATCTAGCGGGGGGACCCCAGGGGAGCTCTGGGGCCAACGTCCTGACTTTC
- | TRBJ2-7 | TRBV11-3 | TRBD2 | 14 | CASSLLAGIGEQYF | TGTGCCAGCAGCCTACTAGCGGGGATAGGGGAGCAGTACTTC
- | TRBJ2-5 | TRBV9 | TRBD2 | 17 | CASSRGLAGRRQETQYF | TGTGCCAGCAGTAGGGGACTAGCGGGGCGACGCCAAGAGACCCAGTACTTC
- | TRBJ2-7 | TRBV9 | - | 14 | CASSVETGYYEQYF | TGTGCCAGCAGCGTAGAGACAGGATACTACGAGCAGTACTTC
- | TRBJ1-5 | TRBV28 | TRBD1 | 16 | CASSLLPRGRNQPQHF | TGTGCCAGCAGTTTATTACCCAGGGGGCGGAATCAGCCCCAGCATTTT
- | TRBJ2-7 | TRBV4-3 | - | 13 | CASSQVPGYEQYF | TGCGCCAGCAGCCAAGTACCGGGCTACGAGCAGTACTTC
- | TRBJ1-1 | TRBV4-2 | - | 15 | CASSQETQSYTEAFF | TGTGCCAGCAGCCAAGAAACGCAGTCGTACACTGAAGCTTTCTTT
- | TRBJ1-2 | TRBV27 | - | 13 | CASSFRGGTGYTF | TGTGCCAGCAGTTTTCGGGGGGGCACTGGCTACACCTTC
- | TRBJ1-2 | TRBV6-5 | TRBD1 | 16 | CASSYAGIGQGYGYTF | TGTGCCAGCAGTTACGCCGGAATCGGACAGGGCTATGGCTACACCTTC
- | TRBJ1-1 | TRBV5-1 | TRBD1 | 15 | CASSFGHSGGTEAFF | TGCGCCAGCAGCTTCGGTCATTCAGGGGGAACTGAAGCTTTCTTT
- | TRBJ2-5 | TRBV28 | - | 14 | CASSPPASYGTQYF | TGTGCCAGCAGTCCCCCCGCGTCCTACGGGACCCAGTACTTC
- | TRBJ2-7 | TRBV7-2 | TRBD2 | 16 | CASSSQTSGAAYEQYF | TGTGCCAGCAGCTCACAGACTAGCGGGGCAGCCTACGAGCAGTACTTC
- | TRBJ1-1 | TRBV5-1 | TRBD1 | 14 | CASSSWTGDTEAFF | TGCGCCAGCAGCTCGTGGACAGGTGACACTGAAGCTTTCTTT
- | TRBJ1-1 | TRBV29-1 | TRBD1 | 14 | CSVVSTGGFTEAFF | TGCAGCGTTGTATCCACAGGGGGCTTCACTGAAGCTTTCTTT
- | TRBJ2-3 | TRBV7-2 | - | 14 | CASSLGHSTDTQYF | TGTGCCAGCAGCTTAGGGCATAGCACAGATACGCAGTATTTT
- | TRBJ2-3 | TRBV19 | TRBD2 | 16 | CASSSWTSGNPDTQYF | TGTGCCAGTAGTTCCTGGACTAGCGGTAACCCAGATACGCAGTATTTT
- | TRBJ2-7 | TRBV7-9 | - | 15 | CASTHAPNRAYEQYF | TGTGCCAGCACCCACGCTCCAAACCGGGCCTACGAGCAGTACTTC
- | TRBJ1-1 | TRBV29-1 | TRBD1 | 10 | CSAGTGEAFF | TGCAGCGCTGGGACAGGGGAAGCTTTCTTT